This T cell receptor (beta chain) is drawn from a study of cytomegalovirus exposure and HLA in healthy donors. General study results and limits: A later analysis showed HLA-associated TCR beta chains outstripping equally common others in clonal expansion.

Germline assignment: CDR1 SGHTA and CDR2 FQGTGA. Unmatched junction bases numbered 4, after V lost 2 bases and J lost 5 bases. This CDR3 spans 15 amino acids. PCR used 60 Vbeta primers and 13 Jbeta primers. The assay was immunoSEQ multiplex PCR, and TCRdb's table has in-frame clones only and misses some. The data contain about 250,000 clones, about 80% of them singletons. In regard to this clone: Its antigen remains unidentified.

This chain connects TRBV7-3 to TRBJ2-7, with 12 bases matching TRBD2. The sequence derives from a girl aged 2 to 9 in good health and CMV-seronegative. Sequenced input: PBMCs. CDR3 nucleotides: TGTGCCAGCAGCTTAGCGCTAGCGGGAGGGCACGAGCAGTACTTC. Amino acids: CASSLALAGGHEQYF.